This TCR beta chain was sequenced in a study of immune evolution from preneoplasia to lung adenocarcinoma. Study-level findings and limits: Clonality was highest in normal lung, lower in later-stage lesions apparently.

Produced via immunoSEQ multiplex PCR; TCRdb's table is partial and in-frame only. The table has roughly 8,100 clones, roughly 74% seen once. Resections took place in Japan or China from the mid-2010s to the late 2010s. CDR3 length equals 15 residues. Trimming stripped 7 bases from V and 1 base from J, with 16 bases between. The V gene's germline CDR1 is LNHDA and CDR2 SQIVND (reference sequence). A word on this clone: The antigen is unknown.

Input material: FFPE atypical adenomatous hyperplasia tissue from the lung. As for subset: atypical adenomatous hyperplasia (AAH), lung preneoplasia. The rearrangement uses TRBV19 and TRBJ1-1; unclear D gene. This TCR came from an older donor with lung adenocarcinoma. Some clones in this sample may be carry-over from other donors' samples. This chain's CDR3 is CASKSASSTNTEAFF. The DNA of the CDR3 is TGTGCCAGTAAGAGTGCGAGCAGCACGAACACTGAAGCTTTCTTT. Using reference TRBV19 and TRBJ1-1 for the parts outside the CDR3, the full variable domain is DGGITQSPKYLFRKEGQNVTLSCEQNLNHDAMYWYRQDPGQGLRLIYYSQIVNDFQKGDIAEGYSVSREKKESFPLTVTSAQKNPTAFYLCASKSASSTNTEAFFGQGTRLTVV.